This T cell receptor (beta chain) stems from a study of blood T cell repertoires in COVID-19. Study at large: Sites in the United States, Italy and Spain provided acute and convalescent COVID-19 samples. In each case, the material was cDNA or gDNA derived from T cells, B-cell-depleted T cells, or PBMCs.

Study processing details: How many nucleated cells were present was estimated from reference gene primer amplification. TCRdb's copy holds only in-frame clones and misses some; the assay was immunoSEQ multiplex PCR. That table gives V, J and clone size, and the DNA gave D and trimming. Among 200,000 to 250,000 clones, approximately 80% were seen once, and the ten largest hold approximately 7.4%. This clone was detected only once. V was clipped by 0 bases and J by 0 bases, with 18 bases between them. Looked up from germline, CDR1 is MNHNS and CDR2 is SASEGT. This CDR3 has 19 amino acids. Sample: peripheral blood. The origin of this receptor is a woman aged 45-65 years with acute or convalescent COVID-19. The chain uses TRBV6-1 and TRBJ1-5, with D hard to call. The CDR3 spells CASSEASTGFRLSNQPQHF. The DNA for the CDR3 is TGTGCCAGCAGTGAAGCGAGTACCGGATTTAGACTTAGCAATCAGCCCCAGCATTTT.